This TCR beta chain was identified in a study of cytomegalovirus exposure and HLA in healthy donors. Regarding donors, all were healthy bone marrow donors. CDR1 is GTSNPN and CDR2 is SVGIG in the germline V gene (reference sequence). V trimming: 2 bases; J trimming: 4 bases; junction bases outside the gene matches: 8. The CDR3 runs to 14 residues. 60 Vbeta and 13 Jbeta primers were used in PCR. Sequenced by immunoSEQ multiplex PCR; TCRdb stores in-frame clones only, minus some. The data show around 53,000 clones, around 70% seen once. Worth noting for this clone: What it binds is unknown.

Notes on the study in general: Published work reported that the classifier diagnosed cytomegalovirus status with high specificity and sensitivity. In an earlier analysis, most TCR beta V segments were productive about 87% or about 30% of the time. Generally TCR sequences proved uncommon, though certain public TCRs appeared in numerous donors.

This chain uses TRBV30 with TRBJ2-7; 7 nucleotides match TRBD1. The sequence derives from a man between 18 and 35 years old in good health and CMV-seronegative. The sequenced sample was PBMCs. The CDR3 spells CAWSPSTGSYEQYF. CDR3 DNA sequence: TGTGCCTGGAGTCCCTCGACAGGGTCGTACGAGCAGTACTTC.